This entry lists 25 T cell receptor beta chains sequenced from one sample in a study of cytomegalovirus exposure and HLA in healthy donors. PCR amplification relied on 60 Vbeta primers (plus 13 Jbeta primers). TCRdb keeps only in-frame clones here, not all; method: immunoSEQ multiplex PCR. The sample consists of approximately 290,000 clones, approximately 80% of them appearing once. Sample: PBMCs. These receptors all stem from a girl aged 2 to 10 in good health and CMV-seronegative.

The chain employs TRBV6-1 and TRBJ1-5; D may be TRBD1 (5 bases). V was clipped by 3 bases and J by 3 bases, with 21 bases between them. CDR3 length: 18 residues. Germline V CDR1 and CDR2: MNHNS, SASEGT. The CDR3 DNA follows: TGTGCCAGCAGTGAGAGAGTCGGTGGAGGGGCTCTCAATCAGCCCCAGCATTTT. Translation: CASSERVGGGALNQPQHF.

The V gene is TRBV5-1, the J gene TRBJ2-5; 13 bases match TRBD2. Germline trimming cut 4 bases from V and 0 bases from J; bases unmatched to any gene: 3. Germline V lookup: CDR1 SGHRS, CDR2 YFSETQ. This CDR3 is built from 16 residues. For the CDR3, the DNA is TGCGCCAGCAGCCCGGGACTAGCGGGAAACCAAGAGACCCAGTACTTC. Residues: CASSPGLAGNQETQYF.

The gene calls are TRBV27 and TRBJ2-5, with D perhaps matching TRBD1 (5 bases). The J call is in doubt because the DNA end fits TRBJ2-7 better. The CDR3 covers 15 residues. Germline CDR1 and CDR2: MNHEY and SMNVEV (reference sequence). CDR3 DNA: TGTGCCAGCAGCCGCGGTGGGGCTGATTCCTACGAGCAGTACTTC. Its translation: CASSRGGADSYEQYF.

This clone was found once. This chain uses TRBV9 with TRBJ2-7; possible D gene TRBD2, 6 bases. Per the germline V gene, CDR1 is SGDLS and CDR2 is YYNGEE. The V end lost 2 bases, the J end lost 6 bases, and 18 bases lay between the germline ends. There are 15 residues in the CDR3. The CDR3 here is CASSVSGLPYGEQYF. In DNA, the CDR3 is TGTGCCAGCAGCGTTTCGGGACTCCCTTACGGCGAGCAGTACTTC.

Concerning this clone itself: A junction boundary mismatches the germline segment, possibly from a read error. The same CDR3 is also encoded by other DNA sequences in this sample. V gene TRBV2 combines with J gene TRBJ2-7, with TRBD2 identical over 7 bases. The germline V gene encodes CDR1 SNHLY and CDR2 FYNNEI. This CDR3 contains 15 residues. The CDR3 here is CASSDLLAVVYEQYF. DNA for the CDR3: TGTGCTAGCAGTGATCTGCTAGCGGTTGTTTACGAGCAGTACTTC.

This chain uses TRBV29-1 with TRBJ1-2, with 8 bases fitting TRBD1. V was clipped by 7 bases and J by 7 bases; unmatched bases: 11. The CDR3 covers 13 residues. Germline V gene sequence: CDR1 SQVTM, CDR2 ANQGSEA. The CDR3 sequence: CSGSGQGGSGYTF. Here the CDR3 DNA reads TGCAGCGGAAGCGGACAGGGAGGGAGTGGCTACACCTTC.

This chain uses TRBV19 with TRBJ2-1; 9 nucleotides agree with TRBD2. V gave up 3 bases and J gave up 1 base; unmatched junction bases: 13. Germline loops: CDR1 LNHDA, CDR2 SQIVND (reference sequence). The length of the CDR3 is 19 residues. CDR3 sequence: CASSIPIAGESGSYNEQFF. The CDR3 nucleotides are TGTGCCAGTAGTATCCCTATAGCGGGAGAATCCGGGTCCTACAATGAGCAGTTCTTC.

The chain has TRBV30 and TRBJ2-6; possibly TRBD1 for D (6 bases). Germline CDR1 is GTSNPN and CDR2 is SVGIG (reference sequence). The CDR3 runs 14 residues. Trimming left V 3 bases short and J 4 bases short, with 10 bases between. The CDR3 DNA is TGTGCCTGGAGAATGGGACACGGGGCCAACGTCCTGACTTTC. Translated, it gives CAWRMGHGANVLTF.

This chain connects TRBV13 to TRBJ2-7; 10 bases match TRBD2. V lost 8 bases to trimming and J lost 0 bases; unmatched junction nucleotides: 4. CDR3 length: 14 amino acids. Germline V gene data show CDR1 as PRHDT and CDR2 as FYEKMQ (reference sequence). The CDR3 sequence is CASRAGGSSYEQYF. CDR3 in DNA: TGTGCCAGCCGAGCGGGGGGGAGCTCCTACGAGCAGTACTTC.

V gene TRBV10-3 combines with J gene TRBJ2-1; 7 positions match TRBD2. CDR3 size: 11 residues. The junction had 2 bases not matched to a gene; V was cut back by 0 bases and J by 15 bases. CDR1 is ENHRY, CDR2 SYGVKD, per germline. The CDR3 bases are TGTGCCATCAGTGAGTCTAGCGGGTCGTTCTTC. Protein product: CAISESSGSFF.

The genes are TRBV6-5 and TRBJ1-4; D is unclear. Germline assignment: CDR1 MNHEY and CDR2 SVGAGI. CDR3 length: 15 residues. The V end lost 0 bases, the J end lost 0 bases, and 5 bases lay between the germline ends. This chain's CDR3 is CASSYSFATNEKLFF. CDR3 nucleotides: TGTGCCAGCAGTTACTCCTTTGCAACTAATGAAAAACTGTTTTTT.

This clone appeared once. V gene TRBV11-2 combines with J gene TRBJ1-1, with D possibly TRBD1 on 6 matching bases. CDR3 length equals 13 residues. V lost 3 bases and J 1 base, leaving 6 bases between the germline ends. Germline CDR1 is SGHAT and CDR2 is FQNNGV. This CDR3 reads CASSLGQNTEAFF. The CDR3, as DNA: TGTGCCAGCAGCTTGGGACAGAACACTGAAGCTTTCTTT.

This chain connects TRBV10-3 to TRBJ2-7, with 7 positions matching TRBD2. V was pared by 2 bases and J by 0 bases, with 16 bases of the junction left unmatched. Per germline, CDR1 ENHRY and CDR2 SYGVKD. The CDR3 contains 19 residues. Here the CDR3 reads CAISEPGTILTRSSYEQYF. CDR3 DNA sequence: TGTGCCATCAGTGAGCCCGGGACTATCCTAACGAGGAGCTCCTACGAGCAGTACTTC.

This sequence joins TRBV6-1 and TRBJ2-1, with TRBD2 matching 10 bases. V was pared by 2 bases and J by 3 bases, with 1 base of the junction left unmatched. Germline V lookup: CDR1 MNHNS, CDR2 SASEGT. CDR3 length equals 15 residues. CDR3 amino acids: CASSEPSGSYNEQFF. The CDR3 DNA is TGTGCCAGCAGTGAACCTAGCGGGAGCTACAATGAGCAGTTCTTC.

This chain joins TRBV30 and TRBJ1-5; 7 bases agree with TRBD1. Germline CDR1 reads GTSNPN; CDR2 reads SVGIG (reference sequence). The CDR3 spans 12 residues. V lost 6 bases and J lost 7; bases outside the gene matches: 6. The CDR3: CACRQGGQPQHF. The CDR3 DNA follows: TGTGCCTGCAGACAGGGCGGCCAGCCCCAGCATTTT.

The chain uses TRBV10-3 and TRBJ2-2; tentatively, D is TRBD1 (7 bases). The CDR3 extends over 15 amino acids. V was clipped by 4 bases and J by 3 bases, with 12 bases between them. The germline gives CDR1 ENHRY, CDR2 SYGVKD. The CDR3 loop is CAISGQGGDTGELFF. CDR3 nucleotides: TGTGCCATCAGTGGCCAGGGGGGTGACACCGGGGAGCTGTTTTTT.

The chain couples TRBV10-3 to TRBJ2-1, with 12 bases aligning to TRBD2. Germline trimming cut 7 bases from V and 5 bases from J; bases unmatched to any gene: 6. The CDR3 is 15 residues long. The germline V gene encodes CDR1 ENHRY and CDR2 SYGVKD. DNA of the CDR3: TGTGCCATCATGGGAACTAGCGGGGGGAACAATGAGCAGTTCTTC. It translates to CAIMGTSGGNNEQFF.

This sequence joins TRBV27 and TRBJ1-5; TRBD1 is a possible D gene (6 bases). CDR1 is MNHEY and CDR2 is SMNVEV in the germline V gene (reference sequence). This CDR3 is 14 amino acids long. V dropped 5 bases and J dropped 7 bases, with 15 bases sitting between them. The CDR3 DNA reads TGTGCCAGCAGTGTAACAGGGTCCGTCCAGCCCCAGCATTTT. Amino acid sequence: CASSVTGSVQPQHF.

This chain connects TRBV9 to TRBJ1-5; no reliable D call. The germline V gene has CDR1 SGDLS and CDR2 YYNGEE. V lost 4 bases and J 4 bases, leaving 12 bases between the germline ends. This CDR3 has 14 amino acids. CDR3 in amino acids: CASSPSGDNQPQHF. CDR3 nucleotides: TGTGCCAGCAGCCCCTCCGGGGATAATCAGCCCCAGCATTTT.

The chain joins TRBV13 to TRBJ1-2; TRBD1 matches at 8 bases. V lost 5 bases to trimming and J lost 9 bases; unmatched junction nucleotides: 14. This CDR3 region has 15 residues. Germline-derived CDR1 and CDR2 are PRHDT and FYEKMQ (reference sequence). The CDR3 spells CASSRDLRRTGSYTF. The CDR3, as DNA: TGTGCCAGCAGCCGCGATCTACGTAGGACAGGGAGCTACACCTTC.

The rearrangement joins TRBV7-2 to TRBJ2-7; D is possibly TRBD2 (7 bases). Germline V CDR1 and CDR2: SGHTA, FQGNSA. The CDR3 is 15 amino acids. V was clipped by 6 bases and J by 2 bases, with 17 bases between them. CDR3 sequence reads: CASRQGGGPTYEQYF. The CDR3 nucleotides read TGTGCCAGCAGACAAGGGGGGGGGCCTACCTACGAGCAGTACTTC.

The gene calls are TRBV6-4 and TRBJ2-2, with a weak D call TRBD1 (6 bases). Germline V gene sequence: CDR1 MRHNA, CDR2 SNTAGT. The CDR3 length is 14 residues. V lost 3 bases and J 7 bases, leaving 12 bases between the germline ends. In DNA form, the CDR3 reads TGTGCCAGCAGTGATGGGGGCGACGACGGGGAGCTGTTTTTT. It yields the protein CASSDGGDDGELFF.

This chain joins TRBV6-1 and TRBJ2-7, with TRBD2 matching 7 bases. Losses at the gene ends were 7 bases for V and 5 bases for J; bases not matched to a gene: 11. The CDR3 loop spans 14 amino acids. Germline assignment: CDR1 MNHNS and CDR2 SASEGT. CDR3 sequence (DNA): TGTGCCAGCACCAAAGGGGAGGGTCGCAACGAGCAGTACTTC. Translated, it gives CASTKGEGRNEQYF.

Only a few counts were recorded for this clone. In nucleotides, the CDR3 is TGTGCCAGCAGCGTAAGGATAGCGGGAGCTACTCAAAATGAGCAGTTCTTC. Protein: CASSVRIAGATQNEQFF. The rearrangement joins TRBV9 to TRBJ2-1; 9 bases fit TRBD2. The CDR3 sequence is 17 residues long. The V gene's germline CDR1 is SGDLS and CDR2 YYNGEE. V shed 1 base, J shed 7 bases, and the junction held 12 bases outside the gene matches.

The chain combines TRBV7-9 with TRBJ1-2, with D maybe TRBD1 (5 bases). The CDR3 extends over 17 amino acids. The germline V and J ends were trimmed by 4 bases and 3 bases, with 21 bases remaining between them. Per the germline V gene, CDR1 is SEHNR and CDR2 is FQNEAQ (reference sequence). This chain's CDR3 is CASSSRIGTPSDYGYTF. DNA of the CDR3: TGTGCCAGCAGCTCCAGAATCGGGACTCCAAGCGACTATGGCTACACCTTC.